The 14 T cell receptor beta chains in this list originate from one sample, sequenced in a study of PD-1 blockade in classical Hodgkin lymphoma. The time point: newly diagnosed, previously untreated cHL patient sample. Only in-frame clones appear in the TCRdb table, and some are missing; sequencing was by immunoSEQ multiplex PCR. This sample has roughly 32,000 clones, with approximately 94% found just once. Sequenced input: peripheral blood mononuclear cells (PBMCs). The receptors shown here come from a human donor with classical Hodgkin lymphoma.

The V and J genes are TRBV7-9 and TRBJ2-5, with TRBD2 identical over 10 bases. The CDR3 runs 17 residues. Trimming took 1 base from V and 4 from J; bases not matched to a gene: 9. Germline loops: CDR1 SEHNR, CDR2 FQNEAQ (reference sequence). The CDR3 reads CASSLGGSSGSRETQYF. The CDR3 DNA sequence: TGTGCCAGCAGCTTAGGGGGTTCTAGCGGGAGTAGAGAGACCCAGTACTTC.

This chain links TRBV11-2 with TRBJ1-4; weak D call: TRBD1 (5 bases). V was clipped by 2 bases and J by 5 bases, with 18 bases between them. CDR1 is SGHAT and CDR2 is FQNNGV in the germline V gene. This CDR3 region has 17 residues. CDR3 residues: CASSLTKAGWGNEKLFF. In DNA form, the CDR3 reads TGTGCCAGCAGCTTAACAAAGGCAGGCTGGGGGAATGAAAAACTGTTTTTT.

The chain combines TRBV5-1 with TRBJ2-7; a weak D match, TRBD1 (6 bases). There are 12 residues in the CDR3. The V end lost 5 bases, the J end lost 5 bases, and 11 bases lay between the germline ends. Germline V lookup: CDR1 SGHRS, CDR2 YFSETQ. CDR3 bases: TGCGCCAGCAGAAGGGACACAAACGAGCAGTACTTC. This gives the protein CASRRDTNEQYF. Drawing the rest from reference TRBV5-1 and TRBJ2-7, the complete variable domain is KAGVTQTPRYLIKTRGQQVTLSCSPISGHRSVSWYQQTPGQGLQFLFEYFSETQRNKGNFPGRFSGRQFSNSRSEMNVSTLELGDSALYLCASRRDTNEQYFGPGTRLTVT.

The V and J genes are TRBV5-1 and TRBJ2-3; D uncertain. V was cut by 0 bases and J by 5 bases, with 10 bases left in between. From germline, CDR1 is SGHRS and CDR2 YFSETQ. The CDR3 is 14 amino acids. The CDR3 DNA follows: TGCGCCAGCAGCTTGGAGGCCCCAAGAGATACGCAGTATTTT. Translation: CASSLEAPRDTQYF.

This chain joins TRBV5-1 and TRBJ2-7; 11 bases agree with TRBD2. This CDR3 is 18 amino acids long. V lost 4 bases to trimming and J lost 1 base; unmatched junction nucleotides: 13. Germline values: CDR1 SGHRS, CDR2 YFSETQ. The DNA for the CDR3 is TGCGCCAGCAGCCAACCGGGACTAGCGGAGGGTTGGTCCTACGAGCAGTACTTC. Residues: CASSQPGLAEGWSYEQYF.

V usage is TRBV5-1 and J usage is TRBJ2-3; D is ambiguous. The V and J ends lost 4 bases and 7 bases respectively, with 10 bases between them. The CDR3 is 12 residues long. Germline CDR1 and CDR2: SGHRS and YFSETQ. For the CDR3, the DNA is TGCGCCAGCAGCACCGACGCATATACGCAGTATTTT. Translating gives CASSTDAYTQYF.

The chain couples TRBV2 to TRBJ1-5, with unresolved D. This CDR3 region has 12 residues. V was trimmed by 3 bases and J by 5 bases, leaving 5 bases between them. Germline V gene data show CDR1 as SNHLY and CDR2 as FYNNEI. The CDR3 sequence: CASSDRDQPQHF. The CDR3 DNA reads as TGTGCCAGCAGTGATAGGGATCAGCCCCAGCATTTT.

The chain uses TRBV4-1 and TRBJ2-7; D not resolved. V lost 0 bases and J 3 bases, leaving 12 bases between the germline ends. The CDR3 runs to 15 residues. The germline CDR1 and CDR2 sequences are MGHRA and YSYEKL. The CDR3 spells CASSQEPSKIYEQYF. In DNA, the CDR3 is TGCGCCAGCAGCCAAGAACCTAGTAAGATCTACGAGCAGTACTTC.

The chain links TRBV14 to TRBJ2-3; 8 nucleotides line up with TRBD2. V was clipped by 4 bases and J by 5 bases; unmatched bases: 14. Germline values: CDR1 SGHDN, CDR2 FVKESK. This CDR3 is 17 amino acids long. The CDR3 here is CASSPTKLAALGDTQYF. CDR3 coding DNA: TGTGCCAGCAGCCCTACGAAACTAGCGGCTCTGGGAGATACGCAGTATTTT.

As for this clone: Sequence at one end of the junction differs from germline and may be a read error. The V gene is TRBV28, the J gene TRBJ1-1; no reliable D call. CDR3 length equals 13 residues. Looked up from germline, CDR1 is MDHEN and CDR2 is SYDVKM. The CDR3 DNA sequence: TGTGCCAGCAGCACGCCGCCGTGGCAGTCGGGCCTCTTT. This encodes CASSTPPWQSGLF.

The chain uses TRBV10-3 and TRBJ2-1; TRBD2 might be the D (5 bases). V shed 5 bases and J shed 5 bases, with 10 bases lying between them. This CDR3 has 13 residues. The germline gives CDR1 ENHRY, CDR2 SYGVKD. The CDR3 region is CAISSGLDNEQFF. In DNA form, the CDR3 reads TGTGCCATCAGTTCCGGACTGGACAATGAGCAGTTCTTC.

V is TRBV5-1 and J is TRBJ1-4; 10 bases are a match to TRBD1. The CDR3 has 15 amino acids. Germline V gene data show CDR1 as SGHRS and CDR2 as YFSETQ. V was clipped by 4 bases and J by 6 bases; unmatched bases: 6. Written as DNA, the CDR3 is TGCGCCAGCAGCCTCTCCGGGACAGGGGATGAAAAACTGTTTTTT. Translated: CASSLSGTGDEKLFF.

The V call is TRBV5-1, the J call TRBJ2-7, with D uncertain. The V and J ends lost 4 bases and 2 bases respectively, with 7 bases between them. CDR3 size: 12 residues. CDR1 and CDR2 (germline): SGHRS, YFSETQ. Here the CDR3 DNA reads TGCGCCAGCAGCCCAGATGCCTACGAGCAGTACTTC. Its protein is CASSPDAYEQYF.

The chain is built from TRBV2 and TRBJ1-2; D is uncertain. From germline, CDR1 is SNHLY and CDR2 FYNNEI. CDR3 length: 16 residues. Trimming left V 5 bases short and J 2 bases short, with 18 bases between. In nucleotides, the CDR3 is TGTGCCAGCAGTCCGACGGCGACCTTATTAAACTATGGCTACACCTTC. It translates to CASSPTATLLNYGYTF.